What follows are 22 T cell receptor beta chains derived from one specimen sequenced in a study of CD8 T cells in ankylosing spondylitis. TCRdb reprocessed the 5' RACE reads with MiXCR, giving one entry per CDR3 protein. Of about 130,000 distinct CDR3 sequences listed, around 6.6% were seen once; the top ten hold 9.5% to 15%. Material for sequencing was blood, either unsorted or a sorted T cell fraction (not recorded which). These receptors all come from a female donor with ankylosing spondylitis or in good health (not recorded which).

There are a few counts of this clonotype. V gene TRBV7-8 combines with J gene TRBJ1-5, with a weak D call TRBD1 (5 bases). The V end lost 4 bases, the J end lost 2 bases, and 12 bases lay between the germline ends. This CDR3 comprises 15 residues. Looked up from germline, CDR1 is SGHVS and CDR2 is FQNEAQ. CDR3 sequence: CASSSTGRGNQPQHF. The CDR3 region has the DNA TGTGCCAGCAGCTCCACAGGTAGGGGCAATCAGCCCCAGCATTTT.

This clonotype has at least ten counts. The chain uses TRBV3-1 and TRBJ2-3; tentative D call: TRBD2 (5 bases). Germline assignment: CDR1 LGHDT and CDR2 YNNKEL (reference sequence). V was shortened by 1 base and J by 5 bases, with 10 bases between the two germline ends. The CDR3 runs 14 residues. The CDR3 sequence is CASSQVAGKDTQYF. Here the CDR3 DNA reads TGTGCCAGCAGCCAAGTCGCCGGGAAAGATACGCAGTATTTT.

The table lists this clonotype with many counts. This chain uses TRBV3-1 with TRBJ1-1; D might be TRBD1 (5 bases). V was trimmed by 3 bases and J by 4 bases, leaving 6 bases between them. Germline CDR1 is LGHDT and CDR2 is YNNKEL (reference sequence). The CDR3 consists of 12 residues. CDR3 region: CASSQGVTEAFF. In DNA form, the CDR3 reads TGTGCCAGCAGCCAGGGGGTCACTGAAGCTTTCTTT.

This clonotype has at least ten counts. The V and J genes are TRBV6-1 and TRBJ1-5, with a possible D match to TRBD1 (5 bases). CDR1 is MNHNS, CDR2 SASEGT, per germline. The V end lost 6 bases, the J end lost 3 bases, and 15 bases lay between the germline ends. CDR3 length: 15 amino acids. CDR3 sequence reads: CASSDTTVTNQPQHF. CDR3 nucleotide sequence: TGTGCCAGCAGCGACACGACAGTGACCAATCAGCCCCAGCATTTT.

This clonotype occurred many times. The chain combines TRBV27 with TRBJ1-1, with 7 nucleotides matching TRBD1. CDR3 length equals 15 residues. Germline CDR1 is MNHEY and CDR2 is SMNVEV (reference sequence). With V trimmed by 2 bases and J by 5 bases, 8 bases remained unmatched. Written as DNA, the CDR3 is TGTGCCAGCAGTTTACCCCAACAGGGGAGGACTGAAGCTTTCTTT. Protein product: CASSLPQQGRTEAFF.

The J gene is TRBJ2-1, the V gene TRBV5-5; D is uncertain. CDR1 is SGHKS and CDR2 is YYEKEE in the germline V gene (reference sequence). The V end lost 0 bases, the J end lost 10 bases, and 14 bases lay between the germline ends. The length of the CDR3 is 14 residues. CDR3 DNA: TGTGCCAGCAGCTTGGCCCAGTTCAGGTACGAGCAGTTCTTC. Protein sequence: CASSLAQFRYEQFF.

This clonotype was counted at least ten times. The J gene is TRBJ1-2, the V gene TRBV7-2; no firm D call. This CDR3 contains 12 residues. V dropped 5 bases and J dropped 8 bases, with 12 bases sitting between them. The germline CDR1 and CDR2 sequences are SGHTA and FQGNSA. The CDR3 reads CASSPPGQGYTF. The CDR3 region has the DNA TGTGCCAGCAGCCCCCCCGGTCAAGGCTACACCTTC.

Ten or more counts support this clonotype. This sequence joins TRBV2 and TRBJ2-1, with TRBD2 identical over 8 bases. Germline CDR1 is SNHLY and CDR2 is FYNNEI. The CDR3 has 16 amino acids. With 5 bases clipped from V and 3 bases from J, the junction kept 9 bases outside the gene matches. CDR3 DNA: TGTGCCAGCAGTCTTAGTATAGCGGGGATCTACAATGAGCAGTTCTTC. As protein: CASSLSIAGIYNEQFF.

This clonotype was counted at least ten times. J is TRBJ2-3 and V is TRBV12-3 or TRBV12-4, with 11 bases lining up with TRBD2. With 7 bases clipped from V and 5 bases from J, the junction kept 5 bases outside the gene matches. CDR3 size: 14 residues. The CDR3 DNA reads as TGTGCCAGCAAACTAGCGGGGGTCGAAGATACGCAGTATTTT. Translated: CASKLAGVEDTQYF.

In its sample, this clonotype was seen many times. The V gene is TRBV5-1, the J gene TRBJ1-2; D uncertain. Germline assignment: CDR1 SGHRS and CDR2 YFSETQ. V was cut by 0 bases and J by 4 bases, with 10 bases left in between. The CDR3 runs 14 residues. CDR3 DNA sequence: TGCGCCAGCAGCTTGGAAGGAGCGCTCTATGGCTACACCTTC. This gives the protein CASSLEGALYGYTF.

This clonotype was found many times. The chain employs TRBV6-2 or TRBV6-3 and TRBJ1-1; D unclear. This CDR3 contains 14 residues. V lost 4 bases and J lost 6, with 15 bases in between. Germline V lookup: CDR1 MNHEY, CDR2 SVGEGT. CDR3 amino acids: CASSLIPPGAEAFF. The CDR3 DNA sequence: TGTGCCAGCAGTTTAATTCCCCCCGGGGCTGAAGCTTTCTTT.

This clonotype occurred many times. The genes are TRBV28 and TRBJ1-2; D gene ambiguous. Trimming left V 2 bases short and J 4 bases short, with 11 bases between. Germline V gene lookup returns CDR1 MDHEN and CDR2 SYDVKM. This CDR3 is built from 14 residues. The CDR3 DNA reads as TGTGCCAGCAGTTTAACGGAACTCCCCTATGGCTACACCTTC. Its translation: CASSLTELPYGYTF.

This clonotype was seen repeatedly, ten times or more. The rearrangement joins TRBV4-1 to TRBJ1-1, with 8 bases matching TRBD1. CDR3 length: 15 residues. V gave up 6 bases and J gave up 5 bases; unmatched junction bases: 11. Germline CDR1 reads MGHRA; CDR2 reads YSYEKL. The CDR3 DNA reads TGCGCCAGCAGTAGGAGAACAGGGGGGAAGACTGAAGCTTTCTTT. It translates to CASSRRTGGKTEAFF.

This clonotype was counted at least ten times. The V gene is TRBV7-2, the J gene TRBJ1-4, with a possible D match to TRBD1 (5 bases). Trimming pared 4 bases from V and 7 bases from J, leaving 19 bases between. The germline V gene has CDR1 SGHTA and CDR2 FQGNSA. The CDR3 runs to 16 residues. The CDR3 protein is CASSSASSARGEKLFF. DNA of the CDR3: TGTGCCAGCAGCTCGGCGTCGAGCGCGAGGGGTGAAAAACTGTTTTTT.

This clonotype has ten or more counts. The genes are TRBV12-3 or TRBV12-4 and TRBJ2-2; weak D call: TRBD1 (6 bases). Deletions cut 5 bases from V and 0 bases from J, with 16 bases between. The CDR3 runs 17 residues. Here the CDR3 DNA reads TGTGCCAGCAGTCTTCCACAGGGTATTGCGAACACCGGGGAGCTGTTTTTT. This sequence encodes CASSLPQGIANTGELFF.

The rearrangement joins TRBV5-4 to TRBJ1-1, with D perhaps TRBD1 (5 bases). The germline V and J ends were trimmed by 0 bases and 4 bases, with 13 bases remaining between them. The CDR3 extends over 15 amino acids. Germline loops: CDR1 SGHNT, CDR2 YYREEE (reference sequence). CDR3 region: CASSLARAGGTEAFF. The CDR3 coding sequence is TGTGCCAGCAGCTTGGCCAGGGCTGGGGGCACTGAAGCTTTCTTT.

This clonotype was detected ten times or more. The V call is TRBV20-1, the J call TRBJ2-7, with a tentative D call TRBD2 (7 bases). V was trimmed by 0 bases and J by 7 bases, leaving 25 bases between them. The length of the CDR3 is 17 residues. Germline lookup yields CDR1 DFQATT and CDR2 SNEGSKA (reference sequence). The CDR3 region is CSARDWGGAQSLWEQYF. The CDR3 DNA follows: TGCAGTGCTAGAGATTGGGGGGGCGCTCAGTCCCTCTGGGAGCAGTACTTC.

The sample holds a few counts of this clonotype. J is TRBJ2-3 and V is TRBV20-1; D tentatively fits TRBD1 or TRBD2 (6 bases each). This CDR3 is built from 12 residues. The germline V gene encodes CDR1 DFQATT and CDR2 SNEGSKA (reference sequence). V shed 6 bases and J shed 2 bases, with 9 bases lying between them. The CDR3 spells CSAGGYTDTQYF. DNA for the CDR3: TGCAGTGCGGGGGGCTACACAGATACGCAGTATTTT.

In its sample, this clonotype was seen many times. CDR3 coding DNA: TGCGCCAGCAGCCAAGGGGGGGGCCTCGGCTCTGGGGCCAACGTCCTGACTTTC. Protein product: CASSQGGGLGSGANVLTF. The chain is built from TRBV4-1 and TRBJ2-6, with D possibly being TRBD2 (7 bases). This CDR3 is built from 18 residues. With 1 base removed from V and 0 bases from J, the gap between germline ends came to 13 bases. CDR1 MGHRA and CDR2 YSYEKL come from the germline V gene.

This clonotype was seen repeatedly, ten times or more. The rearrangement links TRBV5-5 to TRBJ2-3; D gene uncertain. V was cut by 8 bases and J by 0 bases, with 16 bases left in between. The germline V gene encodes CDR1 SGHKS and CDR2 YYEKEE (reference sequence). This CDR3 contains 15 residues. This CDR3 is CASLKKQTSTDTQYF. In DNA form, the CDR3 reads TGTGCCAGTCTAAAGAAACAAACTAGCACAGATACGCAGTATTTT.

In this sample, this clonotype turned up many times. CDR3 in DNA: TGCAGCGTTGAAGCGCCGGGGAGGGTAGGAAAACTGTTTTTT. It specifies CSVEAPGRVGKLFF. The rearrangement joins TRBV29-1 to TRBJ1-4; D remains unclear. CDR1 is SQVTM and CDR2 is ANQGSEA in the germline V gene. This CDR3 is built from 14 residues. V was clipped by 1 base and J by 10 bases, with 16 bases between them.

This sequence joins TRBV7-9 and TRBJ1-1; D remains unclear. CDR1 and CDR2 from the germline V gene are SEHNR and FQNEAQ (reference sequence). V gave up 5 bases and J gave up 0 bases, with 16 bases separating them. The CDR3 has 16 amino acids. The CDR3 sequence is CASSTKTMTVNTEAFF. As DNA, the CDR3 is TGTGCCAGCAGCACAAAGACAATGACGGTGAACACTGAAGCTTTCTTT.